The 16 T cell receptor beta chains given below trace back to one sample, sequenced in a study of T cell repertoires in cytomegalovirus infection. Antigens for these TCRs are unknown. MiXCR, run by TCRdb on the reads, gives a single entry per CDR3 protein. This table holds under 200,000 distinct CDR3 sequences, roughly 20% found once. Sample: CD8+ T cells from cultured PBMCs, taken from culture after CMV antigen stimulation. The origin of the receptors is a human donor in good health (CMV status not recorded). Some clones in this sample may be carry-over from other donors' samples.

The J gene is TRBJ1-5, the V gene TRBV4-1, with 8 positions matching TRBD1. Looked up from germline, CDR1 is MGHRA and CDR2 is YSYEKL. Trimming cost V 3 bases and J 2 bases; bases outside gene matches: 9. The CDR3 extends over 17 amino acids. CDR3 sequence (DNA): TGCGCCAGCAGCCACCAGCCGGACAGGGTGGGCAATCAGCCCCAGCATTTT. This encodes CASSHQPDRVGNQPQHF.

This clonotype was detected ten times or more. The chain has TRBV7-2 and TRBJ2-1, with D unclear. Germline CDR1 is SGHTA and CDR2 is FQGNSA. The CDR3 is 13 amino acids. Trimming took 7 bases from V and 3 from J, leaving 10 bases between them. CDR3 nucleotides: TGTGCCAGCACTCTAGGGATCTACAATGAGCAGTTCTTC. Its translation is CASTLGIYNEQFF.

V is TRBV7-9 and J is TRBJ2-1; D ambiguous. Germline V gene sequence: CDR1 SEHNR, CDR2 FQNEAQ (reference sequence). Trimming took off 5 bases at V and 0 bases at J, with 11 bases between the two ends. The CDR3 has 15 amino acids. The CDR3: CASSPQDLSYNEQFF. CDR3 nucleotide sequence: TGTGCCAGCAGCCCTCAGGACCTCTCCTACAATGAGCAGTTCTTC. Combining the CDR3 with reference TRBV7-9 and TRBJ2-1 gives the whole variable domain DTGVSQNPRHKITKRGQNVTFRCDPISEHNRLYWYRQTLGQGPEFLTYFQNEAQLEKSRLLSDRFSAERPKGSFSTLEIQRTEQGDSAMYLCASSPQDLSYNEQFFGPGTRLTVL.

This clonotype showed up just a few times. The CDR3 DNA follows: TGTGCCAGCAGTAGACACAGGGCAGGGGATGGCTACACCTTC. As protein: CASSRHRAGDGYTF. The rearrangement uses TRBV28 and TRBJ1-2; D is possibly TRBD1 (6 bases). The germline V gene has CDR1 MDHEN and CDR2 SYDVKM. V gave up 5 bases and J gave up 6 bases, with 16 bases separating them. The CDR3 extends over 14 amino acids.

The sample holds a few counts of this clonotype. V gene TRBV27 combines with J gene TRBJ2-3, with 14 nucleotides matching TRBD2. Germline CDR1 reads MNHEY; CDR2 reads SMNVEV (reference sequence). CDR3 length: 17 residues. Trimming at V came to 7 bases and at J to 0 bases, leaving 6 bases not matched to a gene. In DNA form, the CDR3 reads TGTGCCAGCATCCCGACTAGCGGGGGGGCTAGCACAGATACGCAGTATTTT. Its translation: CASIPTSGGASTDTQYF.

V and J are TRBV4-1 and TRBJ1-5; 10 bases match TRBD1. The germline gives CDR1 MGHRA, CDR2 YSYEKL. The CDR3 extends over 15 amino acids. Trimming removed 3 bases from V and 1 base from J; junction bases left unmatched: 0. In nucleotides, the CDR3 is TGCGCCAGCAGCCAGGACAGGGGGAGCAATCAGCCCCAGCATTTT. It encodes CASSQDRGSNQPQHF.

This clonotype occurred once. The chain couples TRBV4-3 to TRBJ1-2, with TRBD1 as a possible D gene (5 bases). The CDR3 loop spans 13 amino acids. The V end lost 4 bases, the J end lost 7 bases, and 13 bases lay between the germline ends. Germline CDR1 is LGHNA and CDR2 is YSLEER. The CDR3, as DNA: TGCGCCAGCAGCCCCCTGGGGCGGATTGGCTACACCTTC. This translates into CASSPLGRIGYTF.

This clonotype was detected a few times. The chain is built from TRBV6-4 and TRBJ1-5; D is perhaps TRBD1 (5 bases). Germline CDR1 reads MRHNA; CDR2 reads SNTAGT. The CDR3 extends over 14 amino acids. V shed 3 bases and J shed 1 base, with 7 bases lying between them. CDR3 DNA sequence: TGTGCCAGCAGTGAACAGGCAAGCAATCAGCCCCAGCATTTT. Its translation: CASSEQASNQPQHF.

CDR3 region: CASSPLTGNYEQYF. For the CDR3, the DNA is TGTGCCAGCAGCCCGCTAACGGGGAACTACGAGCAGTACTTC. The rearrangement uses TRBV5-4 and TRBJ2-7, with D perhaps matching TRBD2 (5 bases). Germline assignment: CDR1 SGHNT and CDR2 YYREEE (reference sequence). V lost 4 bases to trimming and J lost 3 bases, with 14 bases between them. The CDR3 totals 14 residues.

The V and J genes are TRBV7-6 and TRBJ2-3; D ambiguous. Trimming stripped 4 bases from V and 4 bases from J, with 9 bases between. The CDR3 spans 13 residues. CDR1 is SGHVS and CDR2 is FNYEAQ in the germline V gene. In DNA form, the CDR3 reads TGTGCCAGCAGCTCCCGACTGCCAGATACGCAGTATTTT. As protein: CASSSRLPDTQYF.

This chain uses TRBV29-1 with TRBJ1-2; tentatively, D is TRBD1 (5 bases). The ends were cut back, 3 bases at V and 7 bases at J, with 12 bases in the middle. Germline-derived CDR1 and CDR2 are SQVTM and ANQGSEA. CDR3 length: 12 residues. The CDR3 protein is CSVDQGVGGYTF. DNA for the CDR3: TGCAGCGTTGATCAGGGAGTGGGTGGCTACACCTTC.

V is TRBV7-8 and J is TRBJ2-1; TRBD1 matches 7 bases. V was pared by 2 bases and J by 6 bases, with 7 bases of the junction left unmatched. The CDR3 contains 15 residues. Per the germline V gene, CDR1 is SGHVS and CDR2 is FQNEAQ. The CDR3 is CASSLFKGAGNEQFF. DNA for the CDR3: TGTGCCAGCAGCTTATTTAAGGGGGCCGGCAATGAGCAGTTCTTC. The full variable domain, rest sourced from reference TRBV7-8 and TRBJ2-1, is GAGVSQSPRYKVAKRGQDVALRCDPISGHVSLFWYQQALGQGPEFLTYFQNEAQLDKSGLPSDRFFAERPEGSVSTLKIQRTQQEDSAVYLCASSLFKGAGNEQFFGPGTRLTVL.

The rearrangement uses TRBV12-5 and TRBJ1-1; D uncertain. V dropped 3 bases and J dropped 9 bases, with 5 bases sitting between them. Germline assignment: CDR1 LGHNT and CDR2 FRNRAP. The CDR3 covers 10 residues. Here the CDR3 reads CASGFPQAFF. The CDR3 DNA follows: TGTGCTAGTGGTTTTCCTCAAGCTTTCTTT. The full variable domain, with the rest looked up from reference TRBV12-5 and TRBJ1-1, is DARVTQTPRHKVTEMGQEVTMRCQPILGHNTVFWYRQTMMQGLELLAYFRNRAPLDDSGMPKDRFSAEMPDATLATLKIQPSEPRDSAVYFCASGFPQAFFGQGTRLTVV.

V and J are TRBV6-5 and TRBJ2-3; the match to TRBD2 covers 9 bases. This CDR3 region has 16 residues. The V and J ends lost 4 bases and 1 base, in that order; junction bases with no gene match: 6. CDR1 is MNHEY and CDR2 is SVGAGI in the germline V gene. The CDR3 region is CASSFLRGGGTDTQYF. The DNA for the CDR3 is TGTGCCAGCAGTTTTCTACGCGGGGGGGGCACAGATACGCAGTATTTT.

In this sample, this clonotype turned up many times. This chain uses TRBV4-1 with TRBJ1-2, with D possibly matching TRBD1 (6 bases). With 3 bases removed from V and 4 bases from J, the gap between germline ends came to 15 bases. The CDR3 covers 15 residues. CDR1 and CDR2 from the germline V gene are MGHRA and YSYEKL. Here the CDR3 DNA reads TGCGCCAGCAGCCAGGACACAGGGAACAGCTATGGCTACACCTTC. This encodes CASSQDTGNSYGYTF.

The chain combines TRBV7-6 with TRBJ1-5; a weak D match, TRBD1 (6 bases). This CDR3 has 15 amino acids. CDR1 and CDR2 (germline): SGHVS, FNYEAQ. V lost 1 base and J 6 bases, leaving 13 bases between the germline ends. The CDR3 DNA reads TGTGCCAGCAGCTTAGGTGGGGGGCTCGGTCAGCCCCAGCATTTT. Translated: CASSLGGGLGQPQHF. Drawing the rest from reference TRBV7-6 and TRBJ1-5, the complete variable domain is GAGVSQSPRYKVTKRGQDVALRCDPISGHVSLYWYRQALGQGPEFLTYFNYEAQQDKSGLPNDRFSAERPEGSISTLTIQRTEQRDSAMYRCASSLGGGLGQPQHFGDGTRLSIL.